This T cell receptor beta chain is drawn from a study of cytomegalovirus exposure and HLA in healthy donors. General study results and limits: Cytomegalovirus status was reportedly diagnosed by the classifier with high specificity and sensitivity.

The study ran its PCR with 60 Vbeta and 13 Jbeta primers. Clones were sequenced by immunoSEQ multiplex PCR, and TCRdb holds only the in-frame ones, with some missing. The sample has more than 65,000 clones; 60% to 75% are singletons. This clone appeared once. Its cognate antigen is unknown. The CDR3 is 13 amino acids. Germline CDR1 KGHSH, CDR2 LQKENI. V was pared by 3 bases and J by 1 base, with 6 bases between. This sequence joins TRBV18 and TRBJ2-5; the D is unclear. The receptor comes from a woman aged 60-70 years in good health and CMV-seropositive. What was sequenced was PBMCs. This CDR3 is CASSPRLQETQYF. As DNA, the CDR3 is TGTGCCAGCTCACCGCGACTCCAAGAGACCCAGTACTTC.